Each of the 16 T cell receptor beta chains below was sequenced from the same sample in a study of blood T cells in healthy people across ages. Next came a second PCR, run for about 6 to 12 cycles, which used a sample-barcoded 5' primer along with a J-beta primer mix. TCRdb re-called the 5' RACE reads through MiXCR, storing one row per CDR3 protein. The data contain 2 million or so distinct CDR3 sequences, around half of them singletons. The sequencing input was blood. These TCRs come from a woman aged 40-49 years in good health.

As concerns this clonotype: At one boundary the junction diverges from the germline segment, which might be a read error. The CDR3 DNA reads TGTGCCGGCAGCTACGGGACTAGCGGGGGGAAAGAGACCCAGTACTTC. It specifies CAGSYGTSGGKETQYF. The chain recombines TRBV5-4 with TRBJ2-5; 15 bases match TRBD2. The CDR3 is made up of 16 amino acids. CDR1 is SGHNT, CDR2 YYREEE, per germline (reference sequence).

This chain uses TRBV13 with TRBJ2-1; TRBD1 is a possible D gene (5 bases). Germline V lookup: CDR1 PRHDT, CDR2 FYEKMQ (reference sequence). The CDR3 loop spans 17 amino acids. Trimming left V 5 bases short and J 0 bases short, with 17 bases between. This CDR3 reads CASSPPDTSSSYNEQFF. The CDR3 nucleotides read TGTGCCAGCAGCCCACCGGACACGTCGAGCTCCTACAATGAGCAGTTCTTC.

The gene calls are TRBV28 and TRBJ2-7; 9 nucleotides agree with TRBD1. The junction had 16 bases not matched to a gene; V was cut back by 6 bases and J by 4 bases. Looked up from germline, CDR1 is MDHEN and CDR2 is SYDVKM. There are 17 residues in the CDR3. CDR3 in amino acids: CASRPTTGGMFRYEQYF. The CDR3 DNA reads TGTGCCAGCAGACCGACGACAGGGGGGATGTTCAGGTACGAGCAGTACTTC.

This clonotype was observed a few times. The J gene is TRBJ2-7, the V gene TRBV27; a weak D match, TRBD1 (6 bases). Per the germline V gene, CDR1 is MNHEY and CDR2 is SMNVEV (reference sequence). The CDR3 is 13 amino acids. The germline V and J ends were trimmed by 6 bases and 4 bases, with 13 bases remaining between them. The CDR3 loop reads CASRKTGFYEQYF. The CDR3 DNA reads TGTGCCAGCAGAAAGACAGGATTTTACGAGCAGTACTTC.

The sample holds a few counts of this clonotype. The chain employs TRBV29-1 and TRBJ2-1; 8 bases are shared with TRBD2. The CDR3 sequence is 14 residues long. Germline V gives CDR1 SQVTM, CDR2 ANQGSEA. The J segment lost 2 bases and the V segment lost 6 bases, leaving 6 bases of the junction unmatched. The CDR3 DNA follows: TGCAGCGTAGGGGCGGGGGGCCCCTACAATGAGCAGTTCTTC. It encodes CSVGAGGPYNEQFF.

The rearrangement joins TRBV7-9 to TRBJ1-1, with no clear D. There are 14 residues in the CDR3. CDR1 is SEHNR, CDR2 FQNEAQ, per germline (reference sequence). V lost 5 bases to trimming and J lost 2 bases, with 12 bases between them. CDR3 nucleotide sequence: TGTGCCAGCAGCCCGGAATGGCCTAACACTGAAGCTTTCTTT. Its protein is CASSPEWPNTEAFF.

The chain links TRBV20-1 to TRBJ1-2; weak D call: TRBD1 (6 bases). V was trimmed by 3 bases and J by 4 bases, leaving 12 bases between them. Germline CDR1 is DFQATT and CDR2 is SNEGSKA (reference sequence). The CDR3 is made up of 13 amino acids. The CDR3 DNA follows: TGCAGTGCTAGTTCGACAGGCACCTATGGCTACACCTTC. Protein product: CSASSTGTYGYTF.

This chain joins TRBV3-1 and TRBJ2-7, with 9 nucleotides matching TRBD2. This CDR3 comprises 15 residues. Trimming removed 2 bases from V and 2 bases from J; junction bases left unmatched: 4. CDR1 LGHDT and CDR2 YNNKEL come from the germline V gene (reference sequence). The CDR3 region is CASSQSSGATYEQYF. The CDR3 DNA sequence: TGTGCCAGCAGCCAATCTAGCGGGGCCACCTACGAGCAGTACTTC.

CDR3 loop: CSAIPTGSGETQYF. CDR3 nucleotide sequence: TGCAGTGCTATCCCGACAGGGAGTGGAGAGACCCAGTACTTC. This chain links TRBV20-1 with TRBJ2-5, with 7 positions matching TRBD1. The CDR3 is made up of 14 amino acids. Germline V gives CDR1 DFQATT, CDR2 SNEGSKA (reference sequence). Trimming cost V 4 bases and J 4 bases; bases outside gene matches: 9.

The chain couples TRBV20-1 to TRBJ2-1; D not certain. This CDR3 region has 12 residues. The V and J ends lost 6 bases and 3 bases respectively, with 9 bases between them. Germline CDR1 reads DFQATT; CDR2 reads SNEGSKA (reference sequence). CDR3 nucleotides: TGCAGTGCAAAGGCCAGCTACAATGAGCAGTTCTTC. Translating it yields CSAKASYNEQFF.

This clonotype has only one observation. The rearrangement joins TRBV12-3 or TRBV12-4 to TRBJ2-2; D is possibly TRBD2 (6 bases). The CDR3 contains 14 residues. V was cut by 6 bases and J by 3 bases, with 11 bases left in between. CDR3 loop: CASRGGLDTGELFF. The CDR3 coding sequence is TGTGCCAGCAGGGGGGGTTTGGACACCGGGGAGCTGTTTTTT.

This chain links TRBV7-9 with TRBJ2-7, with TRBD2 as a possible D gene (5 bases). The V gene lost 5 bases and the J gene lost 10 bases, with 12 bases spanning the gap. The germline V gene encodes CDR1 SEHNR and CDR2 FQNEAQ (reference sequence). CDR3 length: 11 amino acids. The DNA for the CDR3 is TGTGCCAGCAGCCTGGCCCTAGCCCAGTACTTC. Protein: CASSLALAQYF.

CDR3 nucleotides: TGTGCCAGCAGCGCCCAGGTGACACCAGAGACCCAGTACTTC. It codes for CASSAQVTPETQYF. This chain links TRBV9 with TRBJ2-7; D gene ambiguous. TRBJ2-5 explains the end of the DNA better; the J call may be wrong. The germline gives CDR1 SGDLS, CDR2 YYNGEE. The CDR3 consists of 14 residues.

V is TRBV18 and J is TRBJ1-5; 7 bases map to TRBD1. There are 14 residues in the CDR3. Germline CDR1 reads KGHSH; CDR2 reads LQKENI. Germline trimming cut 6 bases from V and 7 bases from J; bases unmatched to any gene: 9. In DNA, the CDR3 is TGTGCCAGCTCTACGGGACAGACAGGCCAGCCCCAGCATTTT. Its translation: CASSTGQTGQPQHF. Looking up the rest from reference TRBV18 and TRBJ1-5 gives the full variable domain: NAGVMQNPRHLVRRRGQEARLRCSPMKGHSHVYWYRQLPEEGLKFMVYLQKENIIDESGMPKERFSAEFPKEGPSILRIQQVVRGDSAAYFCASSTGQTGQPQHFGDGTRLSIL.

This clonotype has only a few counts. CDR3 loop: CASSQGKTGANVLTF. Written as DNA, the CDR3 is TGCGCCAGCAGCCAAGGCAAAACTGGGGCCAACGTCCTGACTTTC. V gene TRBV4-3 combines with J gene TRBJ2-6; D uncertain. The CDR3 covers 15 residues. Germline assignment: CDR1 LGHNA and CDR2 YSLEER. Trimming pared 1 base from V and 2 bases from J, leaving 6 bases between.

The chain joins TRBV25-1 to TRBJ1-6, with TRBD1 identical over 9 bases. The V gene's germline CDR1 is MGHDK and CDR2 SYGVNS. The CDR3 runs 13 residues. V lost 6 bases to trimming and J lost 12 bases; unmatched junction nucleotides: 6. Written as DNA, the CDR3 is TGTGCCAGCAGCCGGGACAGGGAAAAACCCCTCCACTTT. It codes for CASSRDREKPLHF.